The 31 T cell receptor beta chains below were found in one sample sequenced in a study of metastatic and nonmetastatic thyroid tumors. Ahead of thyroid surgery, no patient had received treatment of any kind. TCRdb re-called the PCR reads through MiXCR. Of 40,000 to 45,000 clones detected, less than 3.5% appear once; the ten largest clones hold more than 7.5%. Sequencing input: blood. The receptor set was obtained from a female donor with papillary thyroid cancer or a benign thyroid nodule (not recorded which). Some clones in this sample may be carry-over from other donors' samples.

This clone was counted at least ten times. The V and J genes are TRBV7-8 and TRBJ1-1; D is uncertain. The length of the CDR3 is 14 residues. Looked up from germline, CDR1 is SGHVS and CDR2 is FQNEAQ. Trimming removed 5 bases from V and 5 bases from J, with 15 bases in between. CDR3 nucleotide sequence: TGTGCCAGCAGCCCTTGGGAGGGCTGGACTGAAGCTTTCTTT. Translating it yields CASSPWEGWTEAFF.

This clone was picked up many times. This sequence joins TRBV5-4 and TRBJ2-5; 10 nucleotides line up with TRBD2. This CDR3 region has 16 residues. The V gene end was trimmed by 4 bases and the J gene end by 2 bases; junction bases not matched to a gene: 8. Germline V gene lookup returns CDR1 SGHNT and CDR2 YYREEE (reference sequence). This CDR3 is CASSTGTSVGQETQYF. CDR3 in DNA: TGTGCCAGCAGCACCGGGACTAGCGTCGGTCAAGAGACCCAGTACTTC.

This clone has at least ten counts. The sample holds other DNA sequences that translate to the same CDR3. The chain is built from TRBV9 and TRBJ2-3; D is ambiguous. V was trimmed by 3 bases and J by 2 bases, leaving 4 bases between them. CDR3 length: 12 amino acids. Germline V lookup: CDR1 SGDLS, CDR2 YYNGEE. In DNA form, the CDR3 reads TGTGCCAGCAGCGGATACACAGATACGCAGTATTTT. It is translated as CASSGYTDTQYF.

This clone appeared a few times. The chain carries TRBV30 and TRBJ2-5; D possibly matches TRBD1 or TRBD2 (6 bases each). Germline assignment: CDR1 GTSNPN and CDR2 SVGIG (reference sequence). This CDR3 is built from 12 residues. V lost 3 bases to trimming and J lost 4 bases, with 9 bases between them. The CDR3 spells CAWSGGGETQYF. CDR3 nucleotide sequence: TGTGCCTGGAGCGGGGGCGGAGAGACCCAGTACTTC.

At least ten counts were recorded for this clone. The rearrangement uses TRBV20-1 and TRBJ2-7, with a tentative D call TRBD2 (6 bases). Germline CDR1 and CDR2: DFQATT and SNEGSKA (reference sequence). This CDR3 spans 15 amino acids. Trimming took off 6 bases at V and 3 bases at J, with 21 bases between the two ends. Written as DNA, the CDR3 is TGCAGTGCGCCCGTTCCACACGGGAGAGGCTACGAGCAGTACTTC. Translation: CSAPVPHGRGYEQYF.

The chain has TRBV27 and TRBJ2-2; D uncertain. Trimming left V 3 bases short and J 3 bases short, with 2 bases between. Germline V gene sequence: CDR1 MNHEY, CDR2 SMNVEV (reference sequence). The CDR3 is 12 amino acids. The CDR3 spells CASSFDTGELFF. In nucleotides, the CDR3 is TGTGCCAGCAGTTTTGACACCGGGGAGCTGTTTTTT.

The CDR3 loop is CASSEGSISTDTQYF. CDR3 coding DNA: TGCGCCAGCAGCGAAGGGAGTATTAGCACAGATACGCAGTATTTT. The gene calls are TRBV4-1 and TRBJ2-3; D is perhaps TRBD2 (5 bases). CDR1 MGHRA and CDR2 YSYEKL come from the germline V gene. V was cut by 5 bases and J by 0 bases, with 12 bases left in between. The CDR3 totals 15 residues.

The chain has TRBV20-1 and TRBJ2-1, with 10 positions matching TRBD2. CDR1 and CDR2 (germline): DFQATT, SNEGSKA (reference sequence). The CDR3 has 19 residues. The V gene end was trimmed by 5 bases and the J gene end by 6 bases; junction bases not matched to a gene: 22. The CDR3 DNA is TGCAGTGCTCGTAGGGAGAACACCGGGGAGCGGGAGGGGGGCAATGAGCAGTTCTTC. This gives the protein CSARRENTGEREGGNEQFF.

This clone was observed a handful of times. The chain uses TRBV6-1 and TRBJ2-7; 7 nucleotides line up with TRBD1. The germline V gene encodes CDR1 MNHNS and CDR2 SASEGT. The CDR3 extends over 14 amino acids. The junction had 7 bases not matched to a gene; V was cut back by 6 bases and J by 2 bases. The CDR3 region has the DNA TGTGCCAGCAGAAACAGGGGCGGCACCTACGAGCAGTACTTC. The encoded protein is CASRNRGGTYEQYF.

In its sample, this clone was seen many times. The chain has TRBV28 and TRBJ2-1; 8 bases are a match to TRBD2. Germline lookup yields CDR1 MDHEN and CDR2 SYDVKM. With 4 bases clipped from V and 5 bases from J, the junction kept 7 bases outside the gene matches. This CDR3 is built from 15 residues. The CDR3 here is CASSSPGGGNNEQFF. The CDR3 DNA reads TGTGCCAGCAGTTCCCCTGGCGGGGGGAACAATGAGCAGTTCTTC.

The chain is built from TRBV6-5 and TRBJ2-7; D not resolved. Germline lookup yields CDR1 MNHEY and CDR2 SVGAGI. Trimming removed 2 bases from V and 7 bases from J, with 18 bases in between. CDR3 length: 15 amino acids. As DNA, the CDR3 is TGTGCCAGCAGTTACGACTGGAAGGCAGGCTATGAGCAGTACTTC. Amino acid sequence: CASSYDWKAGYEQYF.

This clone was seen ten or more times. V is TRBV18 and J is TRBJ2-1, with D perhaps TRBD1 (6 bases). This CDR3 is built from 15 residues. The V and J ends lost 0 bases and 6 bases respectively, with 12 bases between them. Germline V gives CDR1 KGHSH, CDR2 LQKENI. The CDR3 reads CASSPPARGANEQFF. Written as DNA, the CDR3 is TGTGCCAGCTCACCACCCGCCAGGGGTGCCAATGAGCAGTTCTTC.

This chain connects TRBV28 to TRBJ2-1; TRBD1 or TRBD2 may be the D gene (5 bases each). Germline-derived CDR1 and CDR2 are MDHEN and SYDVKM. The length of the CDR3 is 18 residues. The ends were cut back, 4 bases at V and 1 base at J, with 20 bases in the middle. The CDR3 spells CASSSYYGSGSSYNEQFF. The DNA of the CDR3 is TGTGCCAGCAGTTCCTACTACGGATCAGGGAGTTCCTACAATGAGCAGTTCTTC.

This clone has only a few counts. The chain carries TRBV27 and TRBJ1-2; no firm D call. The CDR3 runs to 16 residues. Trimming took 6 bases from V and 7 from J, leaving 24 bases between them. Per the germline V gene, CDR1 is MNHEY and CDR2 is SMNVEV (reference sequence). The CDR3 loop is CASSRAGDRLGSGYTF. The CDR3 DNA follows: TGTGCCAGCAGCCGAGCGGGTGACCGCCTGGGGTCTGGCTACACCTTC.

This clone was recorded a few times. This chain links TRBV6-6 with TRBJ2-7; TRBD2 might be the D (5 bases). With 0 bases removed from V and 3 bases from J, the gap between germline ends came to 12 bases. The germline gives CDR1 MNHNY, CDR2 SVGAGI (reference sequence). The CDR3 runs to 15 residues. CDR3 region: CASSYSMVSGYEQYF. CDR3 coding DNA: TGTGCCAGCAGTTACTCGATGGTCAGCGGCTACGAGCAGTACTTC.

This clone was picked up many times. The sample has other DNA sequences that encode this CDR3 too. The V gene is TRBV19, the J gene TRBJ2-7; the D is unclear. CDR3 size: 13 residues. Germline V gene sequence: CDR1 LNHDA, CDR2 SQIVND (reference sequence). The ends were cut back, 0 bases at V and 0 bases at J, with 3 bases in the middle. The CDR3 sequence is CASSIDGSYEQYF. The CDR3 nucleotides read TGTGCCAGTAGTATAGATGGCTCCTACGAGCAGTACTTC.

V and J are TRBV18 and TRBJ1-4; D might be TRBD1 (6 bases). This CDR3 spans 14 amino acids. The germline CDR1 and CDR2 sequences are KGHSH and LQKENI. V was trimmed by 1 base and J by 7 bases, leaving 10 bases between them. CDR3 protein: CASSPLGGGEKLFF. In DNA, the CDR3 is TGTGCCAGCTCACCACTAGGGGGAGGTGAAAAACTGTTTTTT.

The V call is TRBV5-1, the J call TRBJ2-1, with 7 bases lining up with TRBD2. Germline-derived CDR1 and CDR2 are SGHRS and YFSETQ. This CDR3 has 14 amino acids. J was trimmed by 5 bases and V by 2 bases; bases with no gene match: 4. The CDR3 here is CASSFGGSDNEQFF. CDR3 sequence (DNA): TGCGCCAGCAGCTTTGGCGGGAGTGACAATGAGCAGTTCTTC.

This clone was found many times. The chain carries TRBV27 and TRBJ2-6, with 10 nucleotides matching TRBD1. This CDR3 has 16 residues. Germline CDR1 is MNHEY and CDR2 is SMNVEV (reference sequence). V shed 5 bases and J 2 bases; nucleotides not matched to a gene: 3. The chain's CDR3 is CASSTGQGPGANVLTF. The CDR3, as DNA: TGTGCCAGCAGTACGGGACAGGGGCCTGGGGCCAACGTCCTGACTTTC.

The sample holds many counts of this clone. This sequence joins TRBV15 and TRBJ2-5; weak D call: TRBD1 (5 bases). V lost 6 bases and J 5 bases, leaving 19 bases between the germline ends. The germline gives CDR1 LNHNV, CDR2 YYDKDF (reference sequence). The CDR3 covers 15 residues. CDR3 bases: TGTGCCACCAGGGGTCCGAACGGCCCAGGGGAGACCCAGTACTTC. It specifies CATRGPNGPGETQYF.

In this sample, this clone turned up a few times. CDR3 coding DNA: TGTGCCAGCAGTGAAATCCTCGGTAACACCGGGGAGCTGTTTTTT. This encodes CASSEILGNTGELFF. J is TRBJ2-2 and V is TRBV6-1; D gene ambiguous. V lost 2 bases, J lost 2 bases, and 9 bases lay in between. Germline V gene lookup returns CDR1 MNHNS and CDR2 SASEGT. The CDR3 has 15 residues.

This clone was observed many times. This chain connects TRBV5-6 to TRBJ1-2, with D maybe TRBD1 (6 bases). The CDR3 is 15 residues long. V lost 1 base and J 2 bases, leaving 12 bases between the germline ends. The germline gives CDR1 SGHDT, CDR2 YYEEEE. The CDR3 here is CASSLSGVTNYGYTF. The DNA for the CDR3 is TGTGCCAGCAGCTTGTCAGGGGTGACGAACTATGGCTACACCTTC.

This clone was detected many times. This sequence may be a read error, since a much larger clone differs from it by one base. The same CDR3 can be traced to other DNA sequences in this sample. The chain links TRBV5-1 to TRBJ1-1; D is ambiguous. This CDR3 is 13 amino acids long. With 3 bases removed from V and 0 bases from J, the gap between germline ends came to 6 bases. Germline V CDR1 and CDR2: SGHRS, YFSETQ. The CDR3 sequence is CASSSPVNTEAFF. The CDR3 bases are TGCGCCAGCAGCTCCCCGGTGAACACTGAAGCTTTCTTT.

CDR3 in DNA: TGCAGTGCGGAACAGGGGGGAGAAGCTTTCTTT. Protein: CSAEQGGEAFF. This chain joins TRBV20-1 and TRBJ1-1; 8 bases line up with TRBD1. CDR1 and CDR2 (germline): DFQATT, SNEGSKA (reference sequence). CDR3 length: 11 amino acids. V was clipped by 6 bases and J by 8 bases; unmatched bases: 5.

In its sample, this clone was seen a few times. The gene calls are TRBV6-1 and TRBJ1-2, with a possible D match to TRBD1 (5 bases). V dropped 6 bases and J dropped 8 bases, with 19 bases sitting between them. The CDR3 spans 14 residues. Looked up from germline, CDR1 is MNHNS and CDR2 is SASEGT. This chain's CDR3 is CASSSSGRAGGYTF. CDR3 coding DNA: TGTGCCAGCAGCTCCTCGGGACGCGCGGGAGGCTACACCTTC.

Regarding this clone: A read error may account for a junction end that differs from germline. The chain is built from TRBV12-3 or TRBV12-4 and TRBJ1-2; D gene unclear. The CDR3 totals 12 residues. The CDR3 spells CAGSQPNYGYTF. The CDR3 nucleotides read TGTGCCGGCAGCCAACCCAACTATGGCTACACCTTC.

The chain joins TRBV6-1 to TRBJ2-1; possibly TRBD2 for D (6 bases). This CDR3 is built from 16 residues. Germline CDR1 is MNHNS and CDR2 is SASEGT. V was shortened by 5 bases and J by 7 bases, with 21 bases between the two germline ends. As DNA, the CDR3 is TGTGCCAGCAGTAGGAATCGGGGGTGGATGAGGAATGAGCAGTTCTTC. The encoded protein is CASSRNRGWMRNEQFF.

This clone was recorded at least ten times. The chain carries TRBV15 and TRBJ2-7; 8 nucleotides line up with TRBD1. The germline gives CDR1 LNHNV, CDR2 YYDKDF (reference sequence). The CDR3 is made up of 14 amino acids. V shed 3 bases, J shed 3 bases, and the junction held 4 bases outside the gene matches. CDR3 bases: TGTGCCACCAGCAGCCCCGGGACAGGCTACGAGCAGTACTTC. Encoded protein: CATSSPGTGYEQYF.

The sample holds many counts of this clone. The junction departs from the called germline gene at one end, perhaps through a read error. The chain employs TRBV9 and TRBJ2-2; possibly TRBD1 for D (5 bases). The CDR3 spans 14 residues. Germline V gene data show CDR1 as SGDLS and CDR2 as YYNGEE. For the CDR3, the DNA is TGTGCCGGCAGCGCAATTGGGGCTATGGGGGAGCTGTTTTTT. It is translated as CAGSAIGAMGELFF.

This clone has only a few counts. V usage is TRBV2 and J usage is TRBJ1-2, with TRBD1 matching over 7 bases. The CDR3 contains 15 residues. Germline V gives CDR1 SNHLY, CDR2 FYNNEI. V shed 6 bases and J 5 bases; nucleotides not matched to a gene: 12. The DNA of the CDR3 is TGTGCCAGCAGCGAAAGACAGGGTTGGGCATATGGCTACACCTTC. This gives the protein CASSERQGWAYGYTF.

This clone came up many times. This chain joins TRBV28 and TRBJ2-7; possibly TRBD1 for D (5 bases). V lost 6 bases and J lost 3, with 15 bases in between. The CDR3 has 14 amino acids. CDR1 and CDR2 from the germline V gene are MDHEN and SYDVKM. CDR3 amino acids: CASRARDSDYEQYF. The DNA for the CDR3 is TGTGCCAGCAGGGCCAGAGACAGTGACTACGAGCAGTACTTC.